In this sample, the clone carrying this T cell receptor (beta chain) turned up many times. Its antigen remains unidentified. By flow cytometry, patients selected for sequencing had shown an expansion of CD8+CD57+ cells. By the time of blood sampling, patients had still received no therapy. The data stem from a study of CD8+CD57+ T cells in acquired aplastic anemia. Whole-study context: The DNA of sorted CD4+ and CD8+ cells averaged roughly 3.2 ug. Regarding the study as a whole: In common between the patients and the controls were some 28 CD8+ CDR3 sequences.

The template for TCR beta VDJ and CDR3 sequence profiling was genomic DNA. From the reads, TCRdb called clonotypes with MiXCR, one entry per CDR3 protein. The sample lists about 58,000 distinct CDR3 sequences; roughly three fifths were seen once. This clonotype was sampled from a human donor with aplastic anemia. Sequencing was done on a sample of sorted CD4+, CD8+, or CD8+CD57+ T cells (not recorded which) from PBMCs.

DNA for the CDR3: TGTGCCAGCAGTCCGGATGGGGCCAACGTCCTGACTTTC. It encodes CASSPDGANVLTF. The chain joins TRBV12-3 or TRBV12-4 to TRBJ2-6; D is unclear. V dropped 5 bases and J dropped 3 bases, with 5 bases sitting between them. This CDR3 has 13 residues.